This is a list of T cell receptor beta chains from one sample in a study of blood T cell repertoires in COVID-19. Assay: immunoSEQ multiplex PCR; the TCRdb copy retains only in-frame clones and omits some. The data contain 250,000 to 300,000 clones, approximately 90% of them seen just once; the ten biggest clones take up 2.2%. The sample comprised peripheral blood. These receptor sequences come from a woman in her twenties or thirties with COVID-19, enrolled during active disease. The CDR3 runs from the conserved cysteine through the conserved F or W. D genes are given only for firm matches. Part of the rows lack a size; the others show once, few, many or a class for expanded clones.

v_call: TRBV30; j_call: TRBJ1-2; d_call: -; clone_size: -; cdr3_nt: TGTGCCTGGTTGGGGGCGGCAGGGCAACGCTACACCTTC; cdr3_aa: CAWLGAAGQRYTF
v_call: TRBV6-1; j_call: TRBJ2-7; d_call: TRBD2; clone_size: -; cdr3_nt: TGTGCCAGCAGTGAAGCGGCGGGAGGCTACGAGCAGTACTTC; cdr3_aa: CASSEAAGGYEQYF
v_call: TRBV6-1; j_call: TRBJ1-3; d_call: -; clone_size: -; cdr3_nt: TGTGCCAGCAGTGAATGGGTCGGGACACAAGGCTCTGGAAACACCATATATTTT; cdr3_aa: CASSEWVGTQGSGNTIYF
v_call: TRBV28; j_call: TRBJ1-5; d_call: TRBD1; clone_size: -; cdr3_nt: TGTGCCAGCAGTTTCGCACAGGGGGCGATTGGAGGCAATCAGCCCCAGCATTTT; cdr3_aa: CASSFAQGAIGGNQPQHF
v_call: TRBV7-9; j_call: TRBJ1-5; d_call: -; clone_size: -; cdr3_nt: TGTGCCAGCAGCTTAGGCTTCGCAGAGCCCCAGCATTTT; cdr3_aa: CASSLGFAEPQHF
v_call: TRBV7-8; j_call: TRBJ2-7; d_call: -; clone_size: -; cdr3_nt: TGTGCCAGCAGCTTAGGGGAGGGTCCGGGGGCAGTAAGGGAGCAGTACTTC; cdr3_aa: CASSLGEGPGAVREQYF
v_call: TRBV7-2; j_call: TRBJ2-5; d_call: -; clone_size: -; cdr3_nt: TGTGCCAGCAGCTTACACCCCGGAGAGACCCAGTACTTC; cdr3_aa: CASSLHPGETQYF
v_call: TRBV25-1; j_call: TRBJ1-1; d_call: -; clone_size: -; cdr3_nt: TGTGCCAGCACCAGGGGCGAGAACACTGAAGCTTTCTTT; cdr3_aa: CASTRGENTEAFF
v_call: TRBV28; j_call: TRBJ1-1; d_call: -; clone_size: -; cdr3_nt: TGTGCCAGCAGTACGCCGACAGCCCTGAACACTGAAGCTTTCTTT; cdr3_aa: CASSTPTALNTEAFF
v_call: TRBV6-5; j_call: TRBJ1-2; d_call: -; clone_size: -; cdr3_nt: TGTGCCAGCTCACCAGGGAATCCCTATGGCTACACCTTC; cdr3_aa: CASSPGNPYGYTF
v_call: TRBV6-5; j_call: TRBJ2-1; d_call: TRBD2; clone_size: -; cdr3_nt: TGTGCCAGCAGTTCGACGACTAGCGGATCCTACAATGAGCAGTTCTTC; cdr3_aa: CASSSTTSGSYNEQFF
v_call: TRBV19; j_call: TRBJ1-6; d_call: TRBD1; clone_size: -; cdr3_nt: TGTGCCAGTAGTATGGGACAGGGGAATTCACCCCTCCACTTT; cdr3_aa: CASSMGQGNSPLHF
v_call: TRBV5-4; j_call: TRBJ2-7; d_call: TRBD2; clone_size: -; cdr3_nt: TGTGCCAGCAGCCCTGACAGCGGGAGGGCCTACGAGCAGTACTTC; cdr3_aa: CASSPDSGRAYEQYF
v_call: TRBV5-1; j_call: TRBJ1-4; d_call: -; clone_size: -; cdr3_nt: TGCGCCAGCAGCCCGGCCGGAGGGGCAACTAATGAAAAACTGTTTTTT; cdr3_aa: CASSPAGGATNEKLFF
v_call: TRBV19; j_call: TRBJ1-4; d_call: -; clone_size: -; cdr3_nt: TGTGCCAGTAGCAACGGGATCTATAATGAAAAACTGTTTTTT; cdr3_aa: CASSNGIYNEKLFF
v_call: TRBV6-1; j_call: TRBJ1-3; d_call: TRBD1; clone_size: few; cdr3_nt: TGTGCCAGCAGTGAAATAGGGCAATGGGGACAGAGCTCTGGAAACACCATATATTTT; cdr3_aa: CASSEIGQWGQSSGNTIYF
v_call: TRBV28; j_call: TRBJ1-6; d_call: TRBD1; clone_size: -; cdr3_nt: TGTGCCAGCAGACCGGGACAGGGCTATTCACCCCTCCACTTT; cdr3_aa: CASRPGQGYSPLHF
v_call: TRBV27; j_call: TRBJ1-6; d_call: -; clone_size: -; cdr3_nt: TGTGCCAGCGGGGACCCGGCCGGGCAGGGACTTTCACCCCTCCACTTT; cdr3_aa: CASGDPAGQGLSPLHF
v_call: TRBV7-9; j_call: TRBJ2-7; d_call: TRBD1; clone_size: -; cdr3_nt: TGTGCCAGCAGCTCCGGGACAGGTAAATACGAGCAGTACTTC; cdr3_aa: CASSSGTGKYEQYF
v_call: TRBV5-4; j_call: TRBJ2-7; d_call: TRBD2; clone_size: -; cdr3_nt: TGTGCCAGCAGCTTGAGACTAGCGGGGCACGAGCAGTACTTC; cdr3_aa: CASSLRLAGHEQYF
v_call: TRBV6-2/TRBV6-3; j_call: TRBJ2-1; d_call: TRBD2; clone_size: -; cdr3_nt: TGTGCCAGCAGTTACTCACGGCTAGCGGTAATTGTTCGCGAGCAGTTCTTC; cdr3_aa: CASSYSRLAVIVREQFF
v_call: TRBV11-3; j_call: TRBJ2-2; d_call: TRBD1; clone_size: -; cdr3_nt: TGTGCCAGCAGCTTAGATTTCGGGACAGGTCTGGCCGGGGAGCTGTTTTTT; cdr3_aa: CASSLDFGTGLAGELFF
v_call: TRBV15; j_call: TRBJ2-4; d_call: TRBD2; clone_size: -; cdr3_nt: TGTGCCACCAGCAGAGATGAGGCGGGAGGGGTGGGCAAAAACATTCAGTACTTC; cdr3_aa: CATSRDEAGGVGKNIQYF
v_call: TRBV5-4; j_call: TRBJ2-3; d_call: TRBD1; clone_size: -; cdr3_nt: TGTGCCAGCAGCCCCGACAGGGCATTCACAGATACGCAGTATTTT; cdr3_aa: CASSPDRAFTDTQYF
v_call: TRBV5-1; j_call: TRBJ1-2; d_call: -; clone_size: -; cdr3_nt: TGCGCCAGCAGCCCGGCGGGCGGGGCGGGCACCTTC; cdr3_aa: CASSPAGGAGTF
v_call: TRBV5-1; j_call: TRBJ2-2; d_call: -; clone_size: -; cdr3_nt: TGCGCCAGCAGCTTGGCCATAGCGGCGAACACCGGGGAGCTGTTTTTT; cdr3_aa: CASSLAIAANTGELFF
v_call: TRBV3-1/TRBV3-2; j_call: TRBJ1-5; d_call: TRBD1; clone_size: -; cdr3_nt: TGTGCCAGCAGTCGGGACAGGGGGGACAATCAGCCCCAGCATTTT; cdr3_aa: CASSRDRGDNQPQHF
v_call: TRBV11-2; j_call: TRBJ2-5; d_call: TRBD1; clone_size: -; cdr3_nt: TGTGCCAGCAGCTCCACGGGACAGGGGATAATTGGTCAAGAGACCCAGTACTTC; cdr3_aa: CASSSTGQGIIGQETQYF
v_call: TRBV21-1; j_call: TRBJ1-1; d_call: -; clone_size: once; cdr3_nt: TGTGCCAGCAGCAAAGAAGGAAACAGGGTGGATCGAGCTTTCTTT; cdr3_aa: CASSKEGNRVDRAFF
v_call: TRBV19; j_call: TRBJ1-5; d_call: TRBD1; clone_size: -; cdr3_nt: TGTGCCAGTAGGCCGGACAGGGGGCAACTTAATCAGCCCCAGCATTTT; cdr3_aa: CASRPDRGQLNQPQHF
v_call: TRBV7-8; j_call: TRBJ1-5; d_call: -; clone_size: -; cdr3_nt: TGTGCCAGCAGCTTAGCCAGACAGGCCCAGGTCAATCAGCCCCAGCATTTT; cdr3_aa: CASSLARQAQVNQPQHF
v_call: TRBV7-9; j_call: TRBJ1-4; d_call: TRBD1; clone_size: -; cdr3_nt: TGTGCCAGCAGTGCCGGACAGGTCACTAATGAAAAACTGTTTTTT; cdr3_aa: CASSAGQVTNEKLFF
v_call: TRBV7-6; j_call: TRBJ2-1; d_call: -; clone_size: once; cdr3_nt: TGTGCCAGCAGCCCTACCTCAGGGGCTAGTTATTTCTTC; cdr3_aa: CASSPTSGASYFF
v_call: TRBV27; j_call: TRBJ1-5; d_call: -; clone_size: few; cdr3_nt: TGTGCCAGCCGACTGGGAGGAAGCAATCAGCCCCAGCATTTT; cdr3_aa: CASRLGGSNQPQHF
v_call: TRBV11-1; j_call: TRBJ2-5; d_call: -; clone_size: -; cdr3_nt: TGTGCCAGCGGTCGGGAGACCCAGTACTTC; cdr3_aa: CASGRETQYF
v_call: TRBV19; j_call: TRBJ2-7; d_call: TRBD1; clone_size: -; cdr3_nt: TGTGCCAGTAGTATAGATCGGGGGCAGGGGGCTTTTTGCTCCTACGAGCAGTACTTC; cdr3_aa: CASSIDRGQGAFCSYEQYF
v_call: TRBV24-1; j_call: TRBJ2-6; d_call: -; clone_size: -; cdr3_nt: TGTGCCACCAGTGATTCGGGACACTACTCTGGGGCCAACGTCCTGACTTTC; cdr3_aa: CATSDSGHYSGANVLTF
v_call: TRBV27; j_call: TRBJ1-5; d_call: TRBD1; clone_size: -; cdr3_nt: TGTGCCAGCAGTTCAGTAACAGGGGGCGGTCAGCCCCAGCATTTT; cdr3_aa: CASSSVTGGGQPQHF
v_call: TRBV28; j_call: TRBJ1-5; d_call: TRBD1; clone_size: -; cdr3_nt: TGTGCCAGCACCCAGGGGGACTGGAGCAATCAGCCCCAGCATTTT; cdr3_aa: CASTQGDWSNQPQHF
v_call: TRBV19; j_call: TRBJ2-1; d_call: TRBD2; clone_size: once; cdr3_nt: TGTGCCAGTAGTGTACTAGCGGGGAACAATGAGCAGTTCTTC; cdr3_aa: CASSVLAGNNEQFF
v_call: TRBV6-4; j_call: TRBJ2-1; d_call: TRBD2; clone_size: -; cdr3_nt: TGTGCCAGCAGTGGCCTAGCGGGAGGTTTCAACAATGAGCAGTTCTTC; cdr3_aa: CASSGLAGGFNNEQFF
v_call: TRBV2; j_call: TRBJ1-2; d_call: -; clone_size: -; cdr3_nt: TGTGCCAGCAGTGGGGGCCGAGGGGCAGGGGACGGCTACACCTTC; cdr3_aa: CASSGGRGAGDGYTF
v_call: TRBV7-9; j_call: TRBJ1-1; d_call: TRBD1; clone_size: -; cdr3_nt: TGTGCCAGCAAACCCGGGACAGGGTTAAACACTGAAGCTTTCTTT; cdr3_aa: CASKPGTGLNTEAFF
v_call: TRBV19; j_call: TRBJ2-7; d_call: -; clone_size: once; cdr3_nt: TGTGCCAGTAGTATTAGACAGGGAGGCGAGCAGTACTTC; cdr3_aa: CASSIRQGGEQYF
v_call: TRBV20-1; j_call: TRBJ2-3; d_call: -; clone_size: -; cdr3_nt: TGCAGTGCTAGTGCCGGAGCGGGCAGCACAGATACGCAGTATTTT; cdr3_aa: CSASAGAGSTDTQYF
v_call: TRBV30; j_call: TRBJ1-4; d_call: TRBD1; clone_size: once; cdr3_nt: TGTGCCTGGAATTACCGGGACAGGGATAGTGAAAAACTGTTTTTT; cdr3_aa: CAWNYRDRDSEKLFF
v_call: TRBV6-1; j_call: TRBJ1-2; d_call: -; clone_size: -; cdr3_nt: TGTGCCAGCAGTGAAAACGGGGTATCGGGCGGCTACACCTTC; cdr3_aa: CASSENGVSGGYTF
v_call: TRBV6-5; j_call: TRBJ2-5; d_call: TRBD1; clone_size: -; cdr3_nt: TGTGCCAGCAGTAAGGGGGACAGGGGGCTAGAGACCCAGTACTTC; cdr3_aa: CASSKGDRGLETQYF
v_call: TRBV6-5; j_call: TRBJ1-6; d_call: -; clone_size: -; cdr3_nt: TGTGCCAGCAGTTTCAGGGGCAGTGATAATTCACCCCTCCACTTT; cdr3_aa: CASSFRGSDNSPLHF
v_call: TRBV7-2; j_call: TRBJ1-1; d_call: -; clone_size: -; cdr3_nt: TGTGCCAGCACCCTCGGAGGGGCTTCTGAAGCTTTCTTT; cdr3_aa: CASTLGGASEAFF